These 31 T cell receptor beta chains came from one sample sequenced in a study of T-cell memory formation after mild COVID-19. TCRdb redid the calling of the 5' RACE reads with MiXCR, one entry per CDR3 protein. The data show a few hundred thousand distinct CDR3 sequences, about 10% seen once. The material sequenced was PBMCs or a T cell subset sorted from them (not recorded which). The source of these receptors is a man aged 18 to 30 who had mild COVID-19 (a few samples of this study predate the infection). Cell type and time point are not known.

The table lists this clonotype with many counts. The CDR3 sequence: CASSLVSRHNEQFF. CDR3 nucleotides: TGTGCCAGCAGCTTAGTCTCCAGACACAATGAGCAGTTCTTC. The chain is built from TRBV7-2 and TRBJ2-1; no firm D call. The V end was cut by 1 base, the J end by 5 bases, with 9 bases between. The CDR3 sequence is 14 residues long. In germline, CDR1 is SGHTA, CDR2 FQGNSA.

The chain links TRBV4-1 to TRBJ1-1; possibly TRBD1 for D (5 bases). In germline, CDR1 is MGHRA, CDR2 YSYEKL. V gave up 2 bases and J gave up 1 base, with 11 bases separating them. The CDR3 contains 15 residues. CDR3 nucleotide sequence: TGCGCCAGCAGCCAAATGACAGTTCCGAACACTGAAGCTTTCTTT. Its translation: CASSQMTVPNTEAFF.

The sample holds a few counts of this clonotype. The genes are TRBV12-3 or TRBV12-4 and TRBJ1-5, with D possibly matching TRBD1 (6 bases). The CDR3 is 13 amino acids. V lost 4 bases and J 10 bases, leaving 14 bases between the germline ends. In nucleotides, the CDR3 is TGTGCCAGCAGTTCAGGGGCGACCGGTCCCCAGCATTTT. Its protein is CASSSGATGPQHF.

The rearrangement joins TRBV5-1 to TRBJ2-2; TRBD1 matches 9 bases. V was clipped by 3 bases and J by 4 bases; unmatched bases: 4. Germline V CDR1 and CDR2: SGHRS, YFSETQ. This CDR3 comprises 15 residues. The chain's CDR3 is CASSSGQGVTGELFF. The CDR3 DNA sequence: TGCGCCAGCAGCTCGGGACAGGGAGTCACCGGGGAGCTGTTTTTT.

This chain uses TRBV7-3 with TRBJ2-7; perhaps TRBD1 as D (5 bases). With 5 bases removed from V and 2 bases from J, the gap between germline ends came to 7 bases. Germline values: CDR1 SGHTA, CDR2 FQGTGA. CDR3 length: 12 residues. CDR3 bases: TGTGCCAGCAGCCGACAGCCCTACGAGCAGTACGTC. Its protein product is CASSRQPYEQYV.

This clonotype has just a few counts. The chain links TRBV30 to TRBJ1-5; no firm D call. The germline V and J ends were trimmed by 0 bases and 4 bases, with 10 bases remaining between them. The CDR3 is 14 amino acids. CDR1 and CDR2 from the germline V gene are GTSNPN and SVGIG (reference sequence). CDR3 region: CAWSVSRLNQPQHF. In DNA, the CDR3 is TGTGCCTGGAGTGTCTCCCGATTAAATCAGCCCCAGCATTTT.

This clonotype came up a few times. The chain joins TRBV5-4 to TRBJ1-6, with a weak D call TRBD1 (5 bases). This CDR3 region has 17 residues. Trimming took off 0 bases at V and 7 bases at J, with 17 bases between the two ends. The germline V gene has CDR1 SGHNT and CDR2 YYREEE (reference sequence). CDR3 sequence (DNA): TGTGCCAGCAGCTTGGCCGTGGCAGGGATACGGAATTCACCCCTCCACTTT. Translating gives CASSLAVAGIRNSPLHF.

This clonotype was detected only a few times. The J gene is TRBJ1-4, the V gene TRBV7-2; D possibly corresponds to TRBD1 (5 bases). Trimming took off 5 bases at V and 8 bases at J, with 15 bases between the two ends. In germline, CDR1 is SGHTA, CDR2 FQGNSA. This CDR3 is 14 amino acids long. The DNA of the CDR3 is TGTGCCAGCAGCCCTGGGACCGGCTTAGAAAAACTGTTTTTT. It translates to CASSPGTGLEKLFF.

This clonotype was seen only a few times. The CDR3 region is CASSLAPTGNQPQHF. The CDR3 nucleotides are TGTGCCAGCAGCTTAGCGCCGACAGGCAATCAGCCCCAGCATTTT. This rearrangement joins TRBV7-2 to TRBJ1-5; a weak D match, TRBD1 (5 bases). The germline CDR1 and CDR2 sequences are SGHTA and FQGNSA. The CDR3 is 15 amino acids. The V and J ends lost 0 bases and 2 bases respectively, with 8 bases between them.

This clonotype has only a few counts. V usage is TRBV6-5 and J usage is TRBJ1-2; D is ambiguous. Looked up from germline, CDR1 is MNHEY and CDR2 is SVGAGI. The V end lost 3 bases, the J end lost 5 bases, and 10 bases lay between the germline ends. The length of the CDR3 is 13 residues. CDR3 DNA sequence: TGTGCCAGCAGTTATTCCGCGGAGTATGGCTACACCTTC. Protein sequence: CASSYSAEYGYTF.

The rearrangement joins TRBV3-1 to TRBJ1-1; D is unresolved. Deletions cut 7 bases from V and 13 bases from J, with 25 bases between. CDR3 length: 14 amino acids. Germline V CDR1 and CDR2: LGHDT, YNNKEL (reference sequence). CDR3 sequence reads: CASTETSGDGPVFF. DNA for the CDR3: TGTGCCAGCACCGAGACAAGCGGGGATGGCCCGGTTTTCTTT.

Here the CDR3 DNA reads TGTGCCAGCAGGGTCGGACTAGCGGGCGTCTGGTTCTTC. This encodes CASRVGLAGVWFF. The chain uses TRBV2 and TRBJ2-1, with 11 bases matching TRBD2. Per the germline V gene, CDR1 is SNHLY and CDR2 is FYNNEI. The junction had 10 bases not matched to a gene; V was cut back by 6 bases and J by 15 bases. The CDR3 extends over 13 amino acids. Drawing the rest from reference TRBV2 and TRBJ2-1, the complete variable domain is EPEVTQTPSHQVTQMGQEVILRCVPISNHLYFYWYRQILGQKVEFLVSFYNNEISEKSEIFDDQFSVERPDGSNFTLKIRSTKLEDSAMYFCASRVGLAGVWFFGPGTRLTVL.

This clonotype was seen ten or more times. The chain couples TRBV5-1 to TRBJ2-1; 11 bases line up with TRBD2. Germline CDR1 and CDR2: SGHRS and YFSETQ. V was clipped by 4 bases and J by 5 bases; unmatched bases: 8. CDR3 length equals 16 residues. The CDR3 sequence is CASSRSLAGAHNEQFF. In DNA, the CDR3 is TGCGCCAGCAGCCGATCACTAGCGGGGGCCCACAATGAGCAGTTCTTC.

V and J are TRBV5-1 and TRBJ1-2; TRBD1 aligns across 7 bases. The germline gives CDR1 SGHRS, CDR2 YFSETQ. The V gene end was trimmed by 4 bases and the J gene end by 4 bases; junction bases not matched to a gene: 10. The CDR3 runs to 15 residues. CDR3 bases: TGCGCCAGCAGCCAATCACCACAGGGGATCTATGGCTACACCTTC. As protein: CASSQSPQGIYGYTF.

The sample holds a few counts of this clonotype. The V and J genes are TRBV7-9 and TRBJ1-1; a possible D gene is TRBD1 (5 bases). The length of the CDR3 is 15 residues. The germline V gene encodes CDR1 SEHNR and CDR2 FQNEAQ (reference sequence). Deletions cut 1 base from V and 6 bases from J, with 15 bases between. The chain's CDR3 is CASSLVSQGVAEAFF. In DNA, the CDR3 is TGTGCCAGCAGCTTAGTTTCGCAGGGAGTAGCTGAAGCTTTCTTT.

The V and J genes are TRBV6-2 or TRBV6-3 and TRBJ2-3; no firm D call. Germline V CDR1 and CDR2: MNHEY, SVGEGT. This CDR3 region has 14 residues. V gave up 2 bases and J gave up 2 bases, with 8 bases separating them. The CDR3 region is CASSYPSNTDTQYF. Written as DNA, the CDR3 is TGTGCCAGCAGTTACCCCTCGAACACAGATACGCAGTATTTT.

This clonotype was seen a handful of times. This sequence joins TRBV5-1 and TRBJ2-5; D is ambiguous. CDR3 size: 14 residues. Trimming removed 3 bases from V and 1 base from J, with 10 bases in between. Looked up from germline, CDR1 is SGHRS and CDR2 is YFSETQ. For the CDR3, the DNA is TGCGCCAGCAGCTCGGGTAGCCCCCAAGAGACCCAGTACTTC. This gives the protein CASSSGSPQETQYF.

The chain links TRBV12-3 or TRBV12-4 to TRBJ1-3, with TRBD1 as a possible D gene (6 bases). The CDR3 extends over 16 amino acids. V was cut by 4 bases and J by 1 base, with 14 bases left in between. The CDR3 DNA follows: TGTGCCAGCAGTTCCCGTTTAGGGACATCTGGAAACACCATATATTTT. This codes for CASSSRLGTSGNTIYF.

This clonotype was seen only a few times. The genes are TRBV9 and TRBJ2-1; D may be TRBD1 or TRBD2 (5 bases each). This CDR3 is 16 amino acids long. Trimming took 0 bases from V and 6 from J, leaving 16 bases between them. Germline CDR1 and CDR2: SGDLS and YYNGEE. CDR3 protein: CASSVGGVRASNEQFF. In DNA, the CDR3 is TGTGCCAGCAGCGTAGGAGGGGTCAGGGCCAGCAATGAGCAGTTCTTC.

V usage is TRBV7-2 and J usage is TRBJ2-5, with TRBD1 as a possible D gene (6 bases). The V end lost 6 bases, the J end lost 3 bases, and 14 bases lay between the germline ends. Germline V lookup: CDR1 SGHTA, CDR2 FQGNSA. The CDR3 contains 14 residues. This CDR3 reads CASSSFEGEETQYF. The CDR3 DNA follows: TGTGCCAGCAGTTCCTTCGAGGGGGAAGAGACCCAGTACTTC.

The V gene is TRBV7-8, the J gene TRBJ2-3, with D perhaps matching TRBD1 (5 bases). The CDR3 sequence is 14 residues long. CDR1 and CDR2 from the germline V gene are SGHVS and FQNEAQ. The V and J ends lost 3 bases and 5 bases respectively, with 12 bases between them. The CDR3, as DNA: TGTGCCAGCAGCTTTACTCCAGGGAAAGATACGCAGTATTTT. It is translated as CASSFTPGKDTQYF.

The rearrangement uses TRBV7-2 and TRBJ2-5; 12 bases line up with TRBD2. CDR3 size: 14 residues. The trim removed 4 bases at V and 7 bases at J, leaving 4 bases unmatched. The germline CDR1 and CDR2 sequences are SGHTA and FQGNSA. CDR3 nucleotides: TGTGCCAGCAGCTCTAGCGGGGGGGACGGGACCCAGTACTTC. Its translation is CASSSSGGDGTQYF. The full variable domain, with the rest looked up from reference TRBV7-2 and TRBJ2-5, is GAGVSQSPSNKVTEKGKDVELRCDPISGHTALYWYRQSLGQGLEFLIYFQGNSAPDKSGLPSDRFSAERTGGSVSTLTIQRTQQEDSAVYLCASSSSGGDGTQYFGPGTRLLVL.

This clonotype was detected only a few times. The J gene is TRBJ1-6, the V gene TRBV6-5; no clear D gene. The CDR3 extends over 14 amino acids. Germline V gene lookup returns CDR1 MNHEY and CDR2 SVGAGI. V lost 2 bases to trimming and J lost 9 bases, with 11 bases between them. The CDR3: CASSYAVGSSPLHF. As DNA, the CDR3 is TGTGCCAGCAGTTACGCCGTGGGGAGTTCACCCCTCCACTTT.

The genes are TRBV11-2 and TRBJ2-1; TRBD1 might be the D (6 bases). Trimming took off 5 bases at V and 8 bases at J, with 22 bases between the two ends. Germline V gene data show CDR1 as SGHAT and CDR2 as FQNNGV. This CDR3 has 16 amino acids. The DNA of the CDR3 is TGTGCCAGCAGCCCGCGCTTGGACTCGCACAGGGATGAGCAGTTCTTC. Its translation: CASSPRLDSHRDEQFF.

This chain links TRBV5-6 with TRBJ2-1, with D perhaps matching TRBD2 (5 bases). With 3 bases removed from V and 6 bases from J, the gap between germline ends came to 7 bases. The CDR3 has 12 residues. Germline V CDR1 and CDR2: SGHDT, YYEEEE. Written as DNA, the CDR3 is TGTGCCAGCAGCTGGACTTTCAATGAGCAGTTCTTC. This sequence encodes CASSWTFNEQFF.

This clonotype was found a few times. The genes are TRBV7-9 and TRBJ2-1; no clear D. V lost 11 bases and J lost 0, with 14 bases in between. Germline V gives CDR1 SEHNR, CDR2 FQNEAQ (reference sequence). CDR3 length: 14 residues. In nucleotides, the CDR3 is TGTGCCTGCCCCACGGACCCCTCCTACAATGAGCAGTTCTTC. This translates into CACPTDPSYNEQFF.

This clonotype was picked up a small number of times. In DNA, the CDR3 is TGCGCCAGCAGCTTGGGGCAGGGAAATAATGAAAAACTGTTTTTT. Translated, it gives CASSLGQGNNEKLFF. The chain combines TRBV5-1 with TRBJ1-4, with D possibly matching TRBD1 (5 bases). Between the trimmed V and J ends, which lost 0 bases and 4 bases, there was a span of 10 bases. This CDR3 is 15 amino acids long. CDR1 and CDR2 from the germline V gene are SGHRS and YFSETQ. The complete variable domain, with remaining parts taken from reference TRBV5-1 and TRBJ1-4, reads KAGVTQTPRYLIKTRGQQVTLSCSPISGHRSVSWYQQTPGQGLQFLFEYFSETQRNKGNFPGRFSGRQFSNSRSEMNVSTLELGDSALYLCASSLGQGNNEKLFFGSGTQLSVL.

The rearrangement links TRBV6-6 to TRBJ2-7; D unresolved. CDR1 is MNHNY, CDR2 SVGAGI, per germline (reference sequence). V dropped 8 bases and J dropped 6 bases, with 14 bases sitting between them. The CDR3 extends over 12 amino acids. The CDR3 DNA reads TGTGCCAGCTCCGCCGGACCGATCGAGCAGTACTTC. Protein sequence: CASSAGPIEQYF.

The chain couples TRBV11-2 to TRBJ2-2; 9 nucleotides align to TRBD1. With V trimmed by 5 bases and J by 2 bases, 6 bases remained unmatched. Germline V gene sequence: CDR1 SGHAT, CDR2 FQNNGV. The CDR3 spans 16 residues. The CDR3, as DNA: TGTGCCAGCAGCCTGCGGGACAGGGCAAACACCGGGGAGCTGTTTTTT. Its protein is CASSLRDRANTGELFF.

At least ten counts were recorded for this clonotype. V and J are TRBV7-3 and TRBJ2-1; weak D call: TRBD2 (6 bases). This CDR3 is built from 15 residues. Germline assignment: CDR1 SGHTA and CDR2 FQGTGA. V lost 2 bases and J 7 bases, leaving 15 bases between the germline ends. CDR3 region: CASSLGGPGGNEQFF. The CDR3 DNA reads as TGTGCCAGCAGCTTAGGTGGTCCAGGAGGGAATGAGCAGTTCTTC.

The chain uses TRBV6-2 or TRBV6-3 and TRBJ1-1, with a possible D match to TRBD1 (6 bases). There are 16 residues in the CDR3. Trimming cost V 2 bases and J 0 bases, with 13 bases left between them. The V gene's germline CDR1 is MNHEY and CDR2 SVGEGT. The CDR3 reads CASSYPDSGVNTEAFF. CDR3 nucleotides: TGTGCCAGCAGTTACCCGGACAGTGGCGTGAACACTGAAGCTTTCTTT.